This TCR beta chain was sequenced for a study of T cells after yellow fever vaccination. General study results and limits: Weaker overall was a secondary response that nonetheless peaked faster, on day 5 versus 15.

Notes on this clonotype: Its antigen is not known.

This CDR3 has 12 amino acids. In germline, CDR1 is LGHNA, CDR2 YSLEER. V lost 5 bases to trimming and J lost 0 bases, with 5 bases between them. TCR cDNA, made by 5'RACE template switching, carried an added universal primer site and UMIs. Via MiXCR, TCRdb re-called the 5' RACE reads, giving one row per CDR3 protein. The sample has about 320,000 distinct CDR3 sequences, about 10% seen once. This TCR was sampled from a man between 18 and 35 years old who received the YFV17D yellow fever vaccine. V gene TRBV4-3 combines with J gene TRBJ2-7, with D hard to call. Specimen: CD4+ T cells sorted from PBMCs, collected 45 days after the yellow fever booster vaccination. The CDR3 reads CASSTLSYEQYF. The CDR3 bases are TGCGCCAGCAGCACCCTCTCCTACGAGCAGTACTTC.